Presented here are 16 T cell receptor beta chains from one specimen sequenced in a study of CD4 and CD8 cells across lung adenocarcinoma regions (dated by TCRdb to the late 2010s). To prepare the library, PCR was applied. These reads were obtained on a HiSeq X Ten. In-frame beta chains were kept once TCRdb had trimmed the public reads at Q25 with fastp and called clones with MiXCR. Rows with a matching CDR3 protein are joined into one entry that keeps the most common DNA and genes. Across this sample there are tens of thousands of distinct CDR3 sequences, with over 40% seen only once. About 20% of the sample goes to the ten largest clones. The sample taken for sequencing was CD4+ T cells from the center of a lung tumor. This specimen's cell subset or site label, interpreted: tumor center region. All receptors come from a male donor with lung adenocarcinoma. The CD4 and CD8 labels of this study may be unreliable.

A remark on this clonotype: An end of the junction does not agree with germline; a read error may underlie this. This sequence joins TRBV6-5 and TRBJ2-3; D is possibly TRBD1 or TRBD2 (6 bases each). CDR3 size: 15 residues. Looked up from germline, CDR1 is MNHEY and CDR2 is SVGAGI. CDR3 DNA: TGTGCCGCGGGTTACGGGGGCCTTAGCCAAGAGACCCAGTACTTT. It translates to CAAGYGGLSQETQYF.

J is TRBJ2-1 and V is TRBV27; a weak D match, TRBD2 (5 bases). V lost 2 bases to trimming and J lost 6 bases, with 5 bases between them. This CDR3 is 12 amino acids long. Germline-derived CDR1 and CDR2 are MNHEY and SMNVEV (reference sequence). CDR3 nucleotides: TGTGCCAGCAGTTTAGCGGGCAATGAGCAGTTCTTC. It specifies CASSLAGNEQFF.

A remark on this clonotype: At one of its ends the junction is not consistent with the germline gene, which may arise from a read error. The chain combines TRBV10-2 with TRBJ2-3; no reliable D call. The CDR3 has 11 residues. Germline V gives CDR1 WSHSY, CDR2 SAAADI. The CDR3, as DNA: TGCGCGAGCAGTGTCTTCGAGACCCAGTATTTT. This translates into CASSVFETQYF.

The V and J genes are TRBV27 and TRBJ2-5, with D tentatively TRBD1 or TRBD2 (5 bases each). From germline, CDR1 is MNHEY and CDR2 SMNVEV (reference sequence). The CDR3 contains 17 residues. V lost 5 bases to trimming and J lost 0 bases, with 19 bases between them. CDR3 sequence (DNA): TGTGCCAGCAGTCCGGGGCTCGGAGGTTGTGACCAAGAGACCCAGTACTTC. Protein: CASSPGLGGCDQETQYF.

As for this clonotype: A read error may produce the germline difference seen at one junction end. V usage is TRBV6-1 and J usage is TRBJ2-3; tentative D call: TRBD1 (5 bases). CDR1 is MNHNS, CDR2 SASEGT, per germline. The CDR3 has 15 amino acids. DNA for the CDR3: TGTGCCAGCAGTGAGGCTCGCTGGGGCCCAGACACGCAGTACTTT. Translating it yields CASSEARWGPDTQYF.

This sequence joins TRBV6-5 and TRBJ2-2; TRBD1 might be the D (6 bases). The CDR3 consists of 15 residues. The ends were cut back, 6 bases at V and 16 bases at J, with 27 bases in the middle. Germline CDR1 and CDR2: MNHEY and SVGAGI. As DNA, the CDR3 is TGTGCCAGCAGACTCCAGTCTGTAAGCACAGGGAAGCAGTTTTTT. Translated, it gives CASRLQSVSTGKQFF.

This chain connects TRBV30 to TRBJ2-3; D remains unclear. Between the trimmed V and J ends, which lost 2 bases and 5 bases, there was a span of 14 bases. The germline CDR1 and CDR2 sequences are GTSNPN and SVGIG (reference sequence). The CDR3 sequence is 14 residues long. The DNA for the CDR3 is TGTGCCTGGAGTCCCCCGGCTACCCGAGATACGCAGTATTTT. The encoded protein is CAWSPPATRDTQYF.

The chain has TRBV9 and TRBJ2-3, with 8 positions matching TRBD1. V gave up 3 bases and J gave up 5 bases; unmatched junction bases: 11. CDR1 SGDLS and CDR2 YYNGEE come from the germline V gene. CDR3 length: 16 residues. CDR3 in amino acids: CASSDAQGVRGDTQYF. The CDR3 DNA sequence: TGTGCCAGCAGCGATGCACAGGGGGTTAGGGGAGATACGCAGTATTTT.

Of note for this clonotype: Mismatch with germline at one junction end may stem from a read error. The chain links TRBV6-1 to TRBJ2-6, with a tentative D call TRBD1 (7 bases). Germline assignment: CDR1 MNHNS and CDR2 SASEGT. The length of the CDR3 is 13 residues. CDR3 sequence (DNA): TGTGCCAGCGCCCAGGAGGGGGCCAACGTCCAGTCCTTC. This codes for CASAQEGANVQSF.

The V and J genes are TRBV10-3 and TRBJ2-5; D possibly uses TRBD1 or TRBD2 (6 bases each). Between the trimmed V and J ends, which lost 9 bases and 10 bases, there was a span of 27 bases. CDR3 length: 15 amino acids. Germline V gene data show CDR1 as ENHRY and CDR2 as SYGVKD. CDR3 protein: CAMGLGGRAKNIQYF. The DNA for the CDR3 is TGTGCCATGGGGCTCGGGGGCCGAGCCAAAAACATCCAGTACTTC.

This clonotype is classed as medium-sized. The chain carries TRBV12-3 or TRBV12-4 and TRBJ2-1; D unresolved. The CDR3 has 15 residues. V gave up 6 bases and J gave up 7 bases, with 19 bases separating them. The CDR3 sequence is CASRMIGVRWNEQFF. CDR3 DNA sequence: TGTGCCAGCAGGATGATTGGGGTTAGGTGGAATGAGCAGTTCTTC.

At least ten counts were recorded for this clonotype. This chain links TRBV5-1 with TRBJ2-2; TRBD2 matches 9 bases. V was pared by 2 bases and J by 1 base, with 0 bases of the junction left unmatched. This CDR3 is 15 amino acids long. Germline values: CDR1 SGHRS, CDR2 YFSETQ. CDR3 residues: CASSFSGGNTGELFF. Written as DNA, the CDR3 is TGCGCCAGCAGCTTTAGCGGGGGGAACACCGGGGAGCTGTTTTTT.

This clonotype was found a few times. This chain links TRBV6-5 with TRBJ2-4; 8 bases line up with TRBD1. Per the germline V gene, CDR1 is MNHEY and CDR2 is SVGAGI. With 4 bases clipped from V and 13 bases from J, the junction kept 12 bases outside the gene matches. This CDR3 is built from 14 residues. This CDR3 reads CASSFRGRRDTQYF. CDR3 sequence (DNA): TGTGCCAGCAGTTTCAGGGGGCGTCGGGACACCCAGTACTTC.

This clonotype was found a few times. The chain uses TRBV6-1 and TRBJ2-1; tentative D call: TRBD1 (5 bases). Judging by the DNA end, TRBJ2-7 fits better; the J call may be wrong. Germline CDR1 is MNHNS and CDR2 is SASEGT. The CDR3 has 14 residues. CDR3 sequence (DNA): TGTGCCAGCACACAGGCCCCTCTAATGATCGAGCAGTACTTC. It encodes CASTQAPLMIEQYF.

Sample share makes this clonotype medium-sized. The V call is TRBV27, the J call TRBJ2-6; D is undetermined. The V end lost 6 bases, the J end lost 1 base, and 25 bases lay between the germline ends. Germline V lookup: CDR1 MNHEY, CDR2 SMNVEV (reference sequence). The CDR3 is 20 amino acids. Here the CDR3 reads CASSPEPHLVIRSGANVLTF. The DNA for the CDR3 is TGTGCCAGCAGCCCTGAGCCCCACTTAGTAATCCGATCTGGGGCCAACGTCCTGACTTTC.

This clonotype was detected ten times or more. The V gene is TRBV7-2, the J gene TRBJ2-3; TRBD2 aligns across 12 bases. Germline CDR1 SGHTA, CDR2 FQGNSA. This CDR3 region has 16 residues. V lost 6 bases, J lost 0 bases, and 4 bases stayed unmatched. CDR3 in amino acids: CASSPGTSGSTDTQYF. CDR3 sequence (DNA): TGTGCCAGCAGTCCCGGGACTAGCGGGAGCACAGATACGCAGTATTTT.